This T cell receptor (beta chain) comes out of a study of prognosis after radiotherapy for stage I lung cancer (TCRdb year 2021). With respect to the entire study: Between early 2018 and early 2019, around 19 patients with stage I NSCLC were enrolled in Nanjing, China. This study profiled peripheral blood TCR beta repertoires from stage I NSCLC patients before and after stereotactic body radiotherapy and linked the repertoires to distant failure. Four of the 19 patients developed distant metastases after SBRT, at a median of around seven months; the other 15 showed no significant progression. In fourteen patients the disease was a newly diagnosed primary stage I lung tumor, whereas a few had oligometastatic NSCLC following surgical resection of the primary tumor. A total of around 38 blood samples from roughly 20 patients were sequenced, with one sample obtained before and one obtained after SBRT for each patient. Image-guided IMRT or VMAT was used to deliver SBRT in 3 to 5 fractions at a biologically effective dose of at least 100 Gy. Concurrent therapy was not administered to any patient alongside SBRT. All patients were considered medically inoperable, owing to comorbidities in about 13 and refusal of surgery in over five. About a dozen patients had adenocarcinoma and several had squamous cell carcinoma as the tumor histology. The cohort was made up of some twelve men and about 6 women, with a median age of around 68 years and an age range of roughly 53 to 90 years. Results the study describes overall, beyond this receptor: The study was limited by its small cohort and short follow-up, and the findings require independent validation. Whether the expanded TCR clones were tumor-specific was not determined. TRBV and TRBJ usage frequencies reportedly varied with metastasis status, involving two V genes at baseline and nine V and two J genes after SBRT. All reported P values were unadjusted for multiple comparisons. After SBRT, the count of unique TCR clones dropped from a median of around 9,300 beforehand to more than 6,000 afterward (Wilcoxon paired P=0.011). Post-SBRT Shannon entropy and its change from baseline were lower in patients who developed distant metastases; baseline Shannon entropy was not associated with metastases.

Two rounds of multiplex PCR were used to amplify the TCR beta CDR3 region from genomic DNA. The first PCR round used primers specific to each TRBV and TRBJ gene, with sequences filed in Chinese patent CN105087789A. Universal primers were used in the second PCR round. The Roche High Pure PCR Template Preparation Kit was used to extract genomic DNA from frozen PBMCs. Libraries were sequenced paired-end with 151 bp reads on an Illumina HiSeq 3000. On the authors' methods: CutAdapt was used to remove raw reads lacking the multiplex PCR primer sequences. High-quality paired reads were merged into contigs with PEAR. By aligning each contig to reference sequences, MiXCR assigned the TRB V, D and J gene segments to that contig. To remove sequencing errors, CDR3 sequences were clustered according to base quality and sequence similarity. Diversity was measured as Shannon entropy normalized by the natural log of productive TCR sequence number. One minus Shannon entropy divided by the natural log of the number of unique clonotypes was used as the definition of clonality. Using the Youden index from ROC curves, the researchers picked the repertoire-metric cut-offs for progression-free survival, and all analyses were carried out in R 3.5.3. In TCRdb, the public reads were trimmed at Q25 with fastp and aligned with MiXCR, with productive beta chains retained. Merged by CDR3 protein, the rows form single entries marked with the most common genes and DNA. The V and J calls here are based on TCRdb, not the publication. Within this sample are more than 30,000 distinct CDR3 sequences, with about 40% of them counted one time only. The top ten hold 15% to 19% of the sample.

The CDR3 spans 15 residues, from the cysteine through the phenylalanine. Just CDR3 DNA is preserved here, 45 bases in frame from base 1. CDR1 and CDR2, per the germline V gene, are MDHEN and SYDVKM. V is cut back by 2 bases and J by 3 bases, with 3 bases in the junction unmatched. All patients had node-negative disease on CT and PET/CT, and none had a history of other malignancies or had previously received chemotherapy or radiotherapy. At each of the two time points, six milliliters of peripheral venous blood were collected into EDTA tubes. PBMCs were isolated by Ficoll-Paque Plus density-gradient centrifugation. Immediately after collection, samples were stored at -80 degrees C until analysis. At least ten counts were recorded for this clonotype. The antigen it binds to is not known. No base-level quality is on record; no much larger clone is a single base apart.

This TCR was recovered from a donor over 45 with non-small cell lung cancer. The receptor chain draws on TRBV28 and TRBJ2-3; 9 bases in between match TRBD1. Here the sequenced sample was PBMCs, taken before or after stereotactic body radiation therapy (not recorded which). The CDR3 is CASSLDGTGTDTQYF. In nucleotides, the sequence is TGTGCCAGCAGTTTAGATGGGACAGGGACAGATACGCAGTATTTT.